The rows below give T cell receptor beta chains drawn from one sample of a study of T cell responses to AZD1222 COVID-19 vaccine. Assay used: immunoSEQ multiplex PCR; TCRdb lists only in-frame clones, some missing. Of 150,000 or so clones in the sample, about 89% were seen once. The specimen was peripheral blood, collected on day 0 of AZD1222 vaccination. These receptors came from an adult in good health. Both conserved end residues are part of each CDR3. D genes are given only for firm matches. Clone size appears in some rows only: once, few, many, or a class for an expanded clone.

CDR3nt: TGTGCCAGCAGCTTAGGGACTAGCGGGAGGGCCAGATACAATGAGCAGTTCTTC
CDR3aa: CASSLGTSGRARYNEQFF
v_gene: TRBV11-2
j_gene: TRBJ2-1
abundance: NA
d_gene: TRBD2

CDR3nt: TGTGCCACCAGCAGTAGCCGGAGTGGGGTCAATGAGCAGTTCTTC
CDR3aa: CATSSSRSGVNEQFF
v_gene: TRBV15
j_gene: TRBJ2-1
abundance: NA
d_gene: NA

CDR3nt: TGTGCCACCAGCAGAGTAAGGACGGCAGGGGGCATGGATACGCAGTATTTT
CDR3aa: CATSRVRTAGGMDTQYF
v_gene: TRBV15
j_gene: TRBJ2-3
abundance: once
d_gene: TRBD1

CDR3nt: TGTGCCAGCAGCGCCCGACAGGTCAGTCTGGGGGCCAACGTCCTGACTTTC
CDR3aa: CASSARQVSLGANVLTF
v_gene: TRBV7-2
j_gene: TRBJ2-6
abundance: NA
d_gene: NA

CDR3nt: TGTGCCAGCTCACCACCGGGTAGGAGCAACACCGGGGAGCTGTTTTTT
CDR3aa: CASSPPGRSNTGELFF
v_gene: TRBV18
j_gene: TRBJ2-2
abundance: NA
d_gene: NA

CDR3nt: TGTGCCAGCAGTGAATCAGGCCCGGCTTCCGGTGGTGAAAAACTGTTTTTT
CDR3aa: CASSESGPASGGEKLFF
v_gene: TRBV6-1
j_gene: TRBJ1-4
abundance: NA
d_gene: NA

CDR3nt: TGTGTGACACGACCCTCTAACTATGGCTACACCTTC
CDR3aa: CVTRPSNYGYTF
v_gene: TRBV28
j_gene: TRBJ1-2
abundance: NA
d_gene: NA

CDR3nt: TGTGCCAGCAGCTTAGGGGCGGGTGACTATGGCTACACCTTC
CDR3aa: CASSLGAGDYGYTF
v_gene: TRBV7-3
j_gene: TRBJ1-2
abundance: NA
d_gene: NA

CDR3nt: TGCGCCAGCAGCTTGGCTCAGGCAGGGGATGCTTTCTTT
CDR3aa: CASSLAQAGDAFF
v_gene: TRBV5-1
j_gene: TRBJ1-1
abundance: NA
d_gene: NA

CDR3nt: TGCGCCAGCAGCTCGATATCAGAGAATTCACCCCTCCACTTT
CDR3aa: CASSSISENSPLHF
v_gene: TRBV5-1
j_gene: TRBJ1-6
abundance: NA
d_gene: NA

CDR3nt: TGTGCCAGCAGTTACCGGGCGGGGGAGGCGAACACCGGGGAGCTGTTTTTT
CDR3aa: CASSYRAGEANTGELFF
v_gene: TRBV6-2/TRBV6-3
j_gene: TRBJ2-2
abundance: NA
d_gene: TRBD2

CDR3nt: TGTGCCTGGAGTATGGACAGGGGTAACACTGAAGCTTTCTTT
CDR3aa: CAWSMDRGNTEAFF
v_gene: TRBV30
j_gene: TRBJ1-1
abundance: NA
d_gene: TRBD1

CDR3nt: TGTGCCAGCAGTTACCGGATTGGGAACAATGAGCAGTTCTTC
CDR3aa: CASSYRIGNNEQFF
v_gene: TRBV6-2/TRBV6-3
j_gene: TRBJ2-1
abundance: NA
d_gene: NA

CDR3nt: TGTGCCAGCAGGGGCGGGAGGGCGGCAGATACGCAGTATTTT
CDR3aa: CASRGGRAADTQYF
v_gene: TRBV6-5
j_gene: TRBJ2-3
abundance: NA
d_gene: TRBD2

CDR3nt: TGTGCCAGCAGCGAGGGACCCTATACTTCACCCCTCCACTTT
CDR3aa: CASSEGPYTSPLHF
v_gene: TRBV6-6
j_gene: TRBJ1-6
abundance: NA
d_gene: NA

CDR3nt: TGTGCCAGCAGTTCCCCCGGGACAGGGGGAGGATCACCCCTCCACTTT
CDR3aa: CASSSPGTGGGSPLHF
v_gene: TRBV28
j_gene: TRBJ1-6
abundance: few
d_gene: TRBD1